These 21 T cell receptor beta chains were all obtained from the same sample, sequenced in a study of cytotoxic CD8 clonotypes in ibrutinib-treated CLL. The protocol was immunoSEQ multiplex PCR, while the TCRdb copy is restricted to in-frame clones and leaves out a portion. The sample holds fewer than 200,000 clones; more than 80% are singletons and the top ten take 3.5% to 5.5%. The source was PBMCs, collected after 24 months of ibrutinib treatment. The receptors shown here come from a human donor with chronic lymphocytic leukemia.

V usage is TRBV2 and J usage is TRBJ2-4, with D perhaps matching TRBD2 (7 bases). The CDR3 is made up of 17 amino acids. The ends were cut back, 0 bases at V and 4 bases at J, with 16 bases in the middle. CDR1 is SNHLY and CDR2 is FYNNEI in the germline V gene. DNA of the CDR3: TGTGCCAGCAGTGAAGCATTACCGCGGGGGCCAAAAAACATTCAGTACTTC. It yields the protein CASSEALPRGPKNIQYF.

This clone is a singleton in its sample. The V call is TRBV30, the J call TRBJ2-1; D is ambiguous. Per the germline V gene, CDR1 is GTSNPN and CDR2 is SVGIG (reference sequence). With 1 base removed from V and 10 bases from J, the gap between germline ends came to 20 bases. This CDR3 has 15 amino acids. The CDR3 region has the DNA TGTGCCTGGAGTGGTTCACAGCCTTTACCGTCGGAGCAGTTCTTC. It is translated as CAWSGSQPLPSEQFF.

V usage is TRBV5-1 and J usage is TRBJ2-7; TRBD1 matches 10 bases. The V gene's germline CDR1 is SGHRS and CDR2 YFSETQ. The CDR3 extends over 15 amino acids. V was clipped by 4 bases and J by 5 bases; unmatched bases: 9. The CDR3, as DNA: TGCGCCAGCAGCAGACAGACAGGGGGCTTCGACGAGCAGTACTTC. It encodes CASSRQTGGFDEQYF. Drawing the rest from reference TRBV5-1 and TRBJ2-7, the complete variable domain is KAGVTQTPRYLIKTRGQQVTLSCSPISGHRSVSWYQQTPGQGLQFLFEYFSETQRNKGNFPGRFSGRQFSNSRSEMNVSTLELGDSALYLCASSRQTGGFDEQYFGPGTRLTVT.

The chain links TRBV5-8 to TRBJ2-2, with 10 nucleotides matching TRBD1. The germline CDR1 and CDR2 sequences are SGHTS and YDEGEE. The CDR3 is 14 amino acids. Unmatched junction bases numbered 3, after V lost 4 bases and J lost 6 bases. The CDR3 DNA sequence: TGTGCCAGCAGCCCCGGGACAGGGGCCGGGGAGCTGTTTTTT. It encodes CASSPGTGAGELFF.

With respect to this clone: This may come from a read error, since a much larger clone is one base off. The chain has TRBV7-3 and TRBJ1-1; the D gene is possibly TRBD1 (6 bases). V was shortened by 1 base and J by 0 bases, with 6 bases between the two germline ends. CDR1 is SGHTA and CDR2 is FQGTGA in the germline V gene. The CDR3 is 14 residues long. CDR3 amino acids: CASSLNRVNTEAFF. The CDR3 DNA reads TGTGCCAGCAGCTTAAACAGGGTGAACACTGAAGCTTTCTTT. The full variable domain, completed using reference TRBV7-3 and TRBJ1-1, is GAGVSQTPSNKVTEKGKYVELRCDPISGHTALYWYRQSLGQGPEFLIYFQGTGAADDSGLPNDRFFAVRPEGSVSTLKIQRTERGDSAVYLCASSLNRVNTEAFFGQGTRLTVV.

Details on this clone: An end of the junction does not agree with germline; a read error may underlie this. The chain links TRBV6-5 to TRBJ1-1, with 8 bases aligning to TRBD1. Looked up from germline, CDR1 is MNHEY and CDR2 is SVGAGI. CDR3 length: 13 residues. DNA for the CDR3: TGTGCACATGCTAGGACAGGGAACTCTGAAGCTTTCTTT. Amino acids: CAHARTGNSEAFF.

The chain combines TRBV28 with TRBJ2-7; weak D call: TRBD1 (6 bases). The V end was cut by 5 bases, the J end by 6 bases, with 17 bases between. The CDR3 contains 14 residues. Germline-derived CDR1 and CDR2 are MDHEN and SYDVKM. In DNA, the CDR3 is TGTGCCAGCAGTCCCTACCTAACAGGGTTCGAGCAGTACTTC. Its translation: CASSPYLTGFEQYF.

This clone was recorded once. The chain has TRBV4-3 and TRBJ2-2, with 14 nucleotides matching TRBD2. Germline CDR1 reads LGHNA; CDR2 reads YSLEER. The CDR3 sequence is 18 residues long. V lost 5 bases and J lost 5; bases outside the gene matches: 10. The CDR3 coding sequence is TGCGCCAGCAGCTCACCGGGACTAGCGGGAGTTGGTACCGGGGAGCTGTTTTTT. Protein: CASSSPGLAGVGTGELFF.

This sequence joins TRBV28 and TRBJ2-4, with TRBD2 matching over 11 bases. After removal of 7 bases from V and 9 bases from J, the junction contained 11 bases not matched to a gene. Germline-derived CDR1 and CDR2 are MDHEN and SYDVKM. This CDR3 is 15 amino acids long. The CDR3: CASNVASGRPSIQYF. Written as DNA, the CDR3 is TGTGCCAGCAATGTGGCTAGCGGGAGGCCCAGCATTCAGTACTTC.

The rearrangement uses TRBV4-1 and TRBJ2-1; 13 bases map to TRBD2. The CDR3 is 17 amino acids. Trimming removed 3 bases from V and 7 bases from J; junction bases left unmatched: 9. Per germline, CDR1 MGHRA and CDR2 YSYEKL. The CDR3 nucleotides read TGCGCCAGCAGCCAGGGACTAGCGGGACCGACGGGGAATGAGCAGTTCTTC. It yields the protein CASSQGLAGPTGNEQFF.

This clone was found once. The chain carries TRBV7-9 and TRBJ2-5, with D uncertain. V lost 7 bases and J 7 bases, leaving 16 bases between the germline ends. This CDR3 contains 13 residues. Germline-derived CDR1 and CDR2 are SEHNR and FQNEAQ (reference sequence). Here the CDR3 reads CASTSPIGGTQYF. The CDR3 DNA reads TGTGCCAGCACCTCACCCATCGGCGGGACCCAGTACTTC.

This sequence joins TRBV5-1 and TRBJ2-2; TRBD2 aligns across 14 bases. The CDR3 is made up of 19 amino acids. Per the germline V gene, CDR1 is SGHRS and CDR2 is YFSETQ. V dropped 0 bases and J dropped 4; count of bases not matched to a gene: 8. The CDR3 protein is CASSLAVYGLAGGTGELFF. CDR3 DNA: TGCGCCAGCAGCTTGGCGGTCTACGGACTAGCGGGGGGCACCGGGGAGCTGTTTTTT. Based on the CDR3 plus reference TRBV5-1 and TRBJ2-2, the full variable domain is KAGVTQTPRYLIKTRGQQVTLSCSPISGHRSVSWYQQTPGQGLQFLFEYFSETQRNKGNFPGRFSGRQFSNSRSEMNVSTLELGDSALYLCASSLAVYGLAGGTGELFFGEGSRLTVL.

In this sample, this clone turned up once. The chain joins TRBV30 to TRBJ1-6; D call uncertain. Per the germline V gene, CDR1 is GTSNPN and CDR2 is SVGIG (reference sequence). V lost 5 bases, J lost 6 bases, and 11 bases lay in between. This CDR3 has 13 amino acids. CDR3 bases: TGTGCCTGGCATCAGAAGTTTAATTCACCCCTCCACTTT. This gives the protein CAWHQKFNSPLHF.

The chain joins TRBV7-2 to TRBJ2-7, with D unclear. The CDR3 extends over 12 amino acids. Germline-derived CDR1 and CDR2 are SGHTA and FQGNSA. Trimming removed 1 base at V and 2 bases at J, with 3 bases between. CDR3 in DNA: TGTGCCAGCAGCTTAGACCCCTACGAGCAGTACTTC. Its translation is CASSLDPYEQYF.

CDR3 in amino acids: CASSGWALRGTEAFF. The CDR3 region has the DNA TGTGCCAGCAGCGGTTGGGCACTAAGGGGCACTGAAGCTTTCTTT. J is TRBJ1-1 and V is TRBV7-6, with D maybe TRBD1 (5 bases). The CDR3 is made up of 15 amino acids. Per the germline V gene, CDR1 is SGHVS and CDR2 is FNYEAQ. The V end lost 5 bases, the J end lost 4 bases, and 17 bases lay between the germline ends.

Worth noting for this clone: Other DNA sequences in this sample translate to the same CDR3. This sequence joins TRBV18 and TRBJ1-1; a possible D gene is TRBD1 (6 bases). There are 14 residues in the CDR3. The V end was cut by 2 bases, the J end by 0 bases, with 7 bases between. Germline CDR1 and CDR2: KGHSH and LQKENI. The CDR3 protein is CASSPTGLNTEAFF. The DNA of the CDR3 is TGTGCCAGCTCACCAACAGGGTTGAACACTGAAGCTTTCTTT. Using reference TRBV18 and TRBJ1-1 for the parts outside the CDR3, the full variable domain is NAGVMQNPRHLVRRRGQEARLRCSPMKGHSHVYWYRQLPEEGLKFMVYLQKENIIDESGMPKERFSAEFPKEGPSILRIQQVVRGDSAAYFCASSPTGLNTEAFFGQGTRLTVV.

The rearrangement links TRBV7-3 to TRBJ2-5, with D maybe TRBD2 (7 bases). The CDR3 is 14 amino acids. The V gene lost 5 bases and the J gene lost 5 bases, with 15 bases spanning the gap. Per the germline V gene, CDR1 is SGHTA and CDR2 is FQGTGA. CDR3 sequence (DNA): TGTGCCAGCAGCCAGGATGGGGGGGCTGAGACCCAGTACTTC. It encodes CASSQDGGAETQYF.

This clone was found once. This chain joins TRBV28 and TRBJ2-7; possibly TRBD2 for D (5 bases). V shed 3 bases and J shed 3 bases, with 12 bases lying between them. This CDR3 is built from 14 residues. Germline V gene data show CDR1 as MDHEN and CDR2 as SYDVKM. The CDR3 region is CASSFGTGNYEQYF. Written as DNA, the CDR3 is TGTGCCAGCAGTTTCGGAACGGGGAACTACGAGCAGTACTTC.

V usage is TRBV16 and J usage is TRBJ1-1; D gene ambiguous. V dropped 1 base and J dropped 5 bases, with 8 bases sitting between them. The germline V gene has CDR1 KGHSY and CDR2 FQNENV. This CDR3 contains 13 residues. The CDR3 here is CASSQYAVTEAFF. CDR3 coding DNA: TGTGCCAGCAGCCAATACGCAGTAACTGAAGCTTTCTTT.

J is TRBJ2-3 and V is TRBV30, with 7 bases that match TRBD1. This CDR3 contains 14 residues. Germline CDR1 and CDR2: GTSNPN and SVGIG (reference sequence). V lost 5 bases to trimming and J lost 3 bases; unmatched junction nucleotides: 8. The CDR3 loop reads CAWRQGGSTDTQYF. DNA for the CDR3: TGTGCCTGGCGTCAAGGGGGCTCAACAGATACGCAGTATTTT.

This rearrangement joins TRBV12-5 to TRBJ2-2; weak D call: TRBD1 (6 bases). Deletions cut 2 bases from V and 6 bases from J, with 7 bases between. Germline V lookup: CDR1 LGHNT, CDR2 FRNRAP. The CDR3 sequence is 13 residues long. The CDR3 DNA is TGTGCTAGTGGTTTGACAGGGCCCGGGGAGCTGTTTTTT. Its translation: CASGLTGPGELFF.